The rows below give T cell receptor beta chains drawn from one sample of a study of blood T cell repertoires in COVID-19. Sequenced by immunoSEQ multiplex PCR; TCRdb stores in-frame clones only, minus some. The table includes about 200,000 clones, about nine tenths detected once. The sample was peripheral blood. The receptors were sampled from a man aged 18 to 30 with active or convalescent COVID-19. The CDR3 runs from the conserved cysteine through the conserved F or W. The D gene is left open where the match is weak. Size tells how often a clone was seen (once, few, many) or the class of an expanded clone, and some rows leave it out.

>TRBJ2-7|-|TRBV6-2/TRBV6-3|19|TRBD2
CASSYALREGFPSPYEQYF
TGTGCCAGCAGTTACGCTTTGCGGGAGGGCTTTCCATCGCCCTACGAGCAGTACTTC
>TRBJ2-6|once|TRBV7-2|17|TRBD2
CASSRLAGASGANVLTF
TGTGCCAGCAGCCGTCTAGCGGGGGCCTCTGGGGCCAACGTCCTGACTTTC
>TRBJ2-3|-|TRBV7-9|14|TRBD1
CASSRQGARDTQYF
TGTGCCAGCAGCCGACAGGGGGCGAGGGATACGCAGTATTTT
>TRBJ1-6|-|TRBV5-1|18|TRBD1
CASSGNFGTGANNSPLHF
TGCGCCAGCAGCGGAAACTTCGGGACAGGGGCGAATAATTCACCCCTCCACTTT
>TRBJ2-5|-|TRBV7-9|13|-
CASSLGGGETQYF
TGTGCCAGCAGCTTAGGAGGAGGGGAGACCCAGTACTTC
>TRBJ1-1|-|TRBV5-1|16|-
CASSLGTYGPYTEAFF
TGCGCCAGCAGCTTGGGGACATACGGCCCCTACACTGAAGCTTTCTTT
>TRBJ2-1|-|TRBV25-1|14|TRBD2
CASSGLETSDEQFF
TGTGCCAGCAGTGGTCTCGAAACTAGCGATGAGCAGTTCTTC
>TRBJ1-5|-|TRBV12-2|12|-
CASRLELQPQHF
TGTGCAAGTCGCTTAGAACTTCAGCCCCAGCATTTT
>TRBJ1-4|-|TRBV6-5|13|-
CASRLQGGKKLFF
TGTGCCAGCAGGCTACAGGGCGGAAAGAAACTGTTTTTT
>TRBJ1-2|-|TRBV9|14|TRBD1
CASSWTGANYGYTF
TGTGCCAGCAGCTGGACAGGAGCTAACTATGGCTACACCTTC
>TRBJ2-5|-|TRBV5-6|16|TRBD2
CASSLMLAGGQETQYF
TGTGCCAGCAGCTTGATGCTAGCGGGGGGTCAAGAGACCCAGTACTTC
>TRBJ2-2|-|TRBV9|15|TRBD2
CASSPHSGGTGELFF
TGTGCCAGCAGCCCCCACAGCGGGGGGACCGGGGAGCTGTTTTTT
>TRBJ2-7|few|TRBV5-1|13|-
CASSDSRGYEQYF
TGCGCCAGCAGCGACAGCAGGGGATATGAGCAGTACTTC
>TRBJ1-2|many|TRBV9|14|TRBD1
CASSADRGRYGYTF
TGTGCCAGCAGCGCCGACAGGGGGCGGTATGGCTACACCTTC
>TRBJ2-7|-|TRBV3-1/TRBV3-2|15|TRBD2
CASSQPSGGSDEQYF
TGTGCCAGCAGCCAGCCATCGGGGGGTAGCGACGAGCAGTACTTC
>TRBJ2-7|once|TRBV6-5|14|-
CASSYYAGGYEQYF
TGTGCCAGCAGTTACTACGCAGGTGGATACGAGCAGTACTTC
>TRBJ1-5|-|TRBV14|13|-
CASSVGEGQPQHF
TGTGCCAGCAGCGTAGGGGAAGGACAGCCCCAGCATTTT
>TRBJ2-5|-|TRBV6-6|15|-
CASSPPGQSGETQYF
TGTGCCAGCAGTCCCCCGGGACAATCGGGAGAGACCCAGTACTTC
>TRBJ1-6|-|TRBV2|16|-
CASSERGGGINSPLHF
TGTGCCAGCAGTGAAAGGGGTGGGGGCATCAATTCACCCCTCCACTTT
>TRBJ2-1|once|TRBV5-6|16|TRBD2
CASSLLAGFSYNEQFF
TGTGCCAGCAGCTTACTAGCGGGATTCTCCTACAATGAGCAGTTCTTC
>TRBJ2-2|-|TRBV9|16|-
CASSDATPSADGELFF
TGTGCCAGCAGCGATGCAACCCCTAGCGCTGACGGGGAGCTGTTTTTT
>TRBJ2-5|-|TRBV18|14|TRBD1
CASSPRQGKETQYF
TGTGCCAGCTCACCACGACAGGGGAAAGAGACCCAGTACTTC
>TRBJ2-5|-|TRBV30|15|-
CAWSVLGTPQETQYF
TGTGCCTGGAGTGTACTGGGCACCCCACAAGAGACCCAGTACTTC
>TRBJ1-4|-|TRBV6-5|15|-
CASSYGTGDNEKLFF
TGTGCCAGCAGTTACGGTACGGGGGATAATGAAAAACTGTTTTTT
>TRBJ1-2|-|TRBV29-1|13|TRBD1
CSVLPGQGYGYTF
TGCAGCGTTTTGCCGGGACAGGGCTATGGCTACACCTTC
>TRBJ1-4|-|TRBV19|13|-
CASSIPSNEKLFF
TGTGCCAGTAGTATTCCCAGTAATGAAAAACTGTTTTTT
>TRBJ2-7|once|TRBV2|15|-
CASSAGPSENYEQYF
TGTGCCAGCAGCGCCGGTCCTAGCGAAAACTACGAGCAGTACTTC
>TRBJ1-2|-|TRBV6-1|13|-
CASSEAGSYGYTF
TGTGCCAGCAGTGAAGCGGGGAGCTATGGCTACACCTTC
>TRBJ2-7|-|TRBV10-3|13|TRBD2
CATGLAGGYEQYF
TGTGCCACTGGACTAGCGGGAGGCTACGAGCAGTACTTC
>TRBJ1-1|-|TRBV6-6|16|-
CASSLLGQRKNTEAFF
TGTGCCAGCAGTCTACTCGGACAGCGTAAAAACACTGAAGCTTTCTTT
>TRBJ2-2|few|TRBV5-1|14|-
CASSRYTGSGELFF
TGCGCCAGCAGCCGGTATACAGGGTCCGGGGAGCTGTTTTTT
>TRBJ2-7|-|TRBV5-1|17|TRBD2
CASRPGLAGLSSYEQYF
TGCGCCAGCAGACCGGGACTAGCGGGGTTAAGCTCCTACGAGCAGTACTTC
>TRBJ1-1|once|TRBV7-6|13|-
CASSLDTNTEAFF
TGTGCCAGCAGCTTAGACACGAACACTGAAGCTTTCTTT
>TRBJ2-3|-|TRBV7-9|16|-
CASSSDQGGGTDTQYF
TGTGCCAGCAGCTCGGACCAGGGGGGCGGCACAGATACGCAGTATTTT
>TRBJ2-7|-|TRBV19|15|-
CASSMNLGARYEQYF
TGTGCCAGTAGTATGAATCTGGGGGCGCGATACGAGCAGTACTTC
>TRBJ2-1|-|TRBV6-6|16|TRBD2
CASRPSLAGGENEQFF
TGTGCCAGCAGGCCTAGTCTAGCGGGAGGCGAGAATGAGCAGTTCTTC
>TRBJ1-1|-|TRBV12-5|14|TRBD1
CASGLTGQGRYAFF
TGTGCTAGTGGTTTGACTGGACAGGGACGGTACGCTTTCTTT
>TRBJ1-3|-|TRBV19|15|-
CASSALTDSGNTIYF
TGTGCCAGTAGTGCCCTTACAGACTCTGGAAACACCATATATTTT
>TRBJ2-5|-|TRBV12-5|16|-
CASGLVLTGLQETQYF
TGTGCTAGTGGTTTGGTACTTACGGGTCTCCAAGAGACCCAGTACTTC
>TRBJ1-5|-|TRBV30|13|-
CAWSVRSDQPQHF
TGTGCCTGGAGTGTTCGTTCCGATCAGCCCCAGCATTTT
>TRBJ1-3|few|TRBV3-1/TRBV3-2|16|-
CASSPGQTRSGNTIYF
TGTGCCAGCAGCCCAGGACAGACCCGCTCTGGAAACACCATATATTTT